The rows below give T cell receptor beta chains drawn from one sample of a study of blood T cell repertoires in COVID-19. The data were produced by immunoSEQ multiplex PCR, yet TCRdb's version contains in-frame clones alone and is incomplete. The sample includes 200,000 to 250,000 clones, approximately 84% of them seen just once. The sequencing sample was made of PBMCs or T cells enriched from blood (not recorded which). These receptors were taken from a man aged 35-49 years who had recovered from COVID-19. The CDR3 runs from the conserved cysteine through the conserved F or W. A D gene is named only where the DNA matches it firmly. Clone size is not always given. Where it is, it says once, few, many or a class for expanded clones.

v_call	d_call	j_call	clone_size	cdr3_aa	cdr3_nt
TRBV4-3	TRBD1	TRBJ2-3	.	CASSQMATGTGRADTQYF	TGCGCCAGCAGCCAAATGGCCACCGGGACAGGGAGGGCAGATACGCAGTATTTT
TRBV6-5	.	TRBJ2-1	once	CASSSSNEQFF	TGTGCCAGCAGTTCCAGCAATGAGCAGTTCTTC
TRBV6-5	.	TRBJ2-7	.	CASSGRGAGSYEQYF	TGTGCCAGCAGCGGAAGAGGGGCGGGATCCTACGAGCAGTACTTC
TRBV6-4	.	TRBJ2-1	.	CASSDQAGHNEQFF	TGTGCCAGCAGTGACCAGGCAGGGCACAATGAGCAGTTCTTC
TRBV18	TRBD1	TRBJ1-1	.	CASSPPNRGGMNTEAFF	TGTGCCAGCTCACCACCTAACAGGGGTGGTATGAACACTGAAGCTTTCTTT
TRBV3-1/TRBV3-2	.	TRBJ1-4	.	CASSQEQIFDEKLFF	TGTGCCAGCAGCCAGGAGCAGATCTTTGATGAAAAACTGTTTTTT
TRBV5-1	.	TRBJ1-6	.	CASSLAGYNSPLHF	TGCGCCAGCAGCTTGGCCGGTTATAATTCACCCCTCCACTTT
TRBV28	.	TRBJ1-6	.	CASTGLINSPLHF	TGTGCCTCAACGGGACTGATTAATTCACCCCTCCACTTT
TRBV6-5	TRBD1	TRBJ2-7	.	CASSRLGQGYEQYF	TGTGCCAGCAGTCGCCTGGGACAGGGCTACGAGCAGTACTTC
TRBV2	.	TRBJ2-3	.	CASSLESLIVSHTQYF	TGTGCCAGCAGTCTGGAGAGCCTTATTGTTTCTCATACGCAGTATTTT
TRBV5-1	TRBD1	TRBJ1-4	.	CASSRDRDGEKLFF	TGCGCCAGCAGCCGGGACAGGGATGGTGAAAAACTGTTTTTT
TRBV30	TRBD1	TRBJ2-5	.	CACRGKGAETQYF	TGTGCCTGCAGGGGGAAGGGGGCAGAGACCCAGTACTTC
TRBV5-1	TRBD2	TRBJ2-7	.	CASSLSTSGRFPHEQYF	TGCGCCAGCAGCTTATCGACTAGCGGGAGGTTTCCCCACGAGCAGTACTTC
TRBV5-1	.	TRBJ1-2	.	CASSFGWGRDGYTF	TGCGCCAGCAGCTTCGGTTGGGGGAGGGATGGCTACACCTTC
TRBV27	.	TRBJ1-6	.	CASRARGDSPLHF	TGTGCCAGCAGGGCTCGGGGGGATTCACCCCTCCACTTT
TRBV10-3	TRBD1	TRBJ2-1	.	CAISEHRQGWYEQFF	TGTGCCATCAGTGAGCATAGACAGGGGTGGTATGAGCAGTTCTTC
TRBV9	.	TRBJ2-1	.	CASSVGLPPTWGPGNEQFF	TGTGCCAGCAGCGTAGGCCTTCCTCCTACTTGGGGTCCAGGGAATGAGCAGTTCTTC
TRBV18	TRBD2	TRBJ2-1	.	CASSPLSSGASEQFF	TGTGCCAGCTCACCGCTATCTAGCGGGGCGAGTGAGCAGTTCTTC
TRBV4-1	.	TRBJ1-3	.	CASSQEWAHAGNTIYF	TGCGCCAGCAGCCAAGAGTGGGCCCACGCGGGAAACACCATATATTTT
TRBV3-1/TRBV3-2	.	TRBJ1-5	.	CASSPPGQGSCQPQHF	TGTGCCAGCAGCCCCCCAGGGCAGGGGTCGTGTCAGCCCCAGCATTTT
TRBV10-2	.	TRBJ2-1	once	CASSSQTYNEQFF	TGCGCCAGCAGTTCACAAACCTACAATGAGCAGTTCTTC
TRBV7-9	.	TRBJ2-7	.	CASSLVSSEQYF	TGTGCCAGCAGCTTAGTGTCCTCCGAGCAGTACTTC
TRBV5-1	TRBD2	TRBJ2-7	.	CASSLTSGSPYEQYF	TGCGCCAGCAGCCTGACTAGCGGGAGCCCCTACGAGCAGTACTTC
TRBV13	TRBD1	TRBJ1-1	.	CASSYDRGVTEAFF	TGTGCCAGCAGTTATGACAGGGGAGTAACTGAAGCTTTCTTT
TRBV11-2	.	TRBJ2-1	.	CASSLVPGSNEQFF	TGTGCCAGCAGCTTAGTACCAGGGTCGAATGAGCAGTTCTTC
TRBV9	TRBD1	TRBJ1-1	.	CASSVDRVGTEAFF	TGTGCCAGCAGCGTTGACAGGGTAGGAACTGAAGCTTTCTTT
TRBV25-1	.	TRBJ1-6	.	CASSEPGGWSPLHF	TGTGCCAGCAGTGAACCCGGAGGGTGGTCACCCCTCCACTTT
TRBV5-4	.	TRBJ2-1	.	CASRPGSGSYNEQFF	TGTGCCAGCAGGCCCGGTAGCGGCTCCTACAATGAGCAGTTCTTC
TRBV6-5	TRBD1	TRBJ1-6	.	CASSSSDRGNSPLHF	TGTGCCAGCAGTTCCTCAGACAGGGGTAATTCACCCCTCCACTTT
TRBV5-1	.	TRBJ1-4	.	CASSSEVSGRGEKLFF	TGCGCCAGCAGCTCGGAGGTTTCTGGACGGGGTGAAAAACTGTTTTTT
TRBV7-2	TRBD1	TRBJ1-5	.	CASSLGTGAYYSNQPQHF	TGTGCCAGCAGCTTAGGGACAGGGGCGTACTATAGCAATCAGCCCCAGCATTTT
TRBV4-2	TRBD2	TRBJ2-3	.	CASSQQERGGADTQYF	TGTGCCAGCAGCCAGCAAGAGCGGGGGGGGGCAGATACGCAGTATTTT
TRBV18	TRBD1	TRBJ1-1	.	CASSPPGQGVGAFF	TGTGCCAGCTCACCACCGGGACAGGGGGTCGGAGCTTTCTTT
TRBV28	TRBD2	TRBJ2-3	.	CASSLELAGEGTDTQYF	TGTGCCAGCAGTCTCGAATTAGCGGGAGAGGGCACAGATACGCAGTATTTT
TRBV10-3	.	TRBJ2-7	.	CAISEPVAATYEQYF	TGTGCCATCAGTGAGCCCGTTGCGGCTACCTACGAGCAGTACTTC
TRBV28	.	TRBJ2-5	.	CASCNVGTNQETQYF	TGTGCCAGCTGCAATGTCGGGACAAATCAAGAGACCCAGTACTTC
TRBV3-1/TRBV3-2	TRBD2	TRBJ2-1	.	CASSQDSRASGDYNEQFF	TGTGCCAGCAGCCAAGATTCTCGGGCTAGCGGGGACTACAATGAGCAGTTCTTC
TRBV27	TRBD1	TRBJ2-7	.	CASSLRDRGGSSSYEQYF	TGTGCCAGCAGTTTACGGGACAGGGGGGGCAGCAGCTCCTACGAGCAGTACTTC
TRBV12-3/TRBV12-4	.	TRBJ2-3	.	CASKIGDTQYF	TGTGCCAGCAAGATTGGCGATACGCAGTATTTT
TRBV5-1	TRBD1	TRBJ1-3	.	CASSGSQGQQGNTIYF	TGCGCCAGCAGCGGAAGCCAGGGACAGCAAGGAAACACCATATATTTT
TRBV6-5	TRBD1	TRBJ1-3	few	CASSSPTGERNTIYF	TGTGCCAGCAGCTCCCCCACAGGGGAAAGAAACACCATATATTTT
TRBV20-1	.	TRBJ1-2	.	CSARTRDGYTF	TGCAGTGCTAGAACGCGGGACGGCTACACCTTC
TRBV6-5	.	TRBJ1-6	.	CASSYSTGGGNSPLHF	TGTGCCAGCAGTTACTCGACTGGGGGGGGAAATTCACCCCTCCACTTT
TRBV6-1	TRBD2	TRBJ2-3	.	CASSETLAGGPLDTQYF	TGTGCCAGCAGTGAAACACTAGCGGGGGGGCCGTTGGATACGCAGTATTTT
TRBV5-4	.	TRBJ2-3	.	CASSHTSTDTQYF	TGTGCCAGCAGCCATACTAGCACAGATACGCAGTATTTT
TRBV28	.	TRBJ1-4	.	CASSLGQKEKLFF	TGTGCCAGCAGTCTCGGACAGAAAGAAAAACTGTTTTTT
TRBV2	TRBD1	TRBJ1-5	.	CARGGQGGKPQHF	TGTGCCAGAGGGGGACAGGGAGGAAAGCCCCAGCATTTT
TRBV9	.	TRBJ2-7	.	CASSRGVGGSYEQYF	TGTGCCAGCAGCCGCGGAGTCGGGGGATCCTACGAGCAGTACTTC
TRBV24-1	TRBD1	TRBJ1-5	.	CATSDSRTGPLNQPQHF	TGTGCCACCAGTGATTCACGGACAGGGCCGCTCAATCAGCCCCAGCATTTT
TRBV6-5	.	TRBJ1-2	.	CASTFPYGYTF	TGTGCCAGCACCTTTCCTTATGGCTACACCTTC
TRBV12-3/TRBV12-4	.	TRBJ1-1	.	CASSWGRAAEAFF	TGTGCCAGCAGTTGGGGGAGGGCCGCTGAAGCTTTCTTT
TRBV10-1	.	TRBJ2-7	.	CASGLTMYEQYF	TGCGCCAGCGGACTGACGATGTACGAGCAGTACTTC
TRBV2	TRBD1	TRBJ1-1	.	CASSEAPGGMTEAFF	TGTGCCAGCAGTGAAGCCCCAGGGGGGATGACTGAAGCTTTCTTT
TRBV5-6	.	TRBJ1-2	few	CASSLYTEYGYTF	TGTGCCAGCAGCTTGTATACAGAATATGGCTACACCTTC
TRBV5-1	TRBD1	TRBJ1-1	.	CASSSGQGGTEAFF	TGCGCCAGCAGCTCGGGACAGGGAGGGACTGAAGCTTTCTTT
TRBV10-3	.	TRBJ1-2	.	CAISESPGVGYTF	TGTGCCATCAGTGAGTCGCCAGGGGTAGGCTACACCTTC
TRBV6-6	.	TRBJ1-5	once	CASSWGENQPQHF	TGTGCCAGCAGCTGGGGGGAGAATCAGCCCCAGCATTTT
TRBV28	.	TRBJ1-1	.	CASSLTSGLTEAFF	TGTGCCAGCAGTTTAACGTCAGGGCTCACTGAAGCTTTCTTT
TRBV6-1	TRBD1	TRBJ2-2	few	CASSVLPPGQGAAELFF	TGTGCCAGCAGTGTACTCCCTCCGGGACAGGGGGCGGCGGAGCTGTTTTTT
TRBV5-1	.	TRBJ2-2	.	CASSLRLVSGELFF	TGCGCCAGCAGCTTGAGGCTAGTATCCGGGGAGCTGTTTTTT